Each of the 7 T cell receptor beta chains below was sequenced from the same sample in a study of identical twins. Using its own MiXCR run on the 5' RACE reads, TCRdb lists one record per CDR3 protein. The table has fewer than 250,000 distinct CDR3 sequences, 7% seen once. This sample was also put to use in a study of yellow fever vaccine responses in identical twins.

Material for sequencing was memory (CD45RO+) T cells sorted from blood. These receptors all stem from a woman between 18 and 29 years old in good health.

This clonotype occurred many times. The chain links TRBV24-1 to TRBJ2-1; 16 bases align to TRBD2. This CDR3 has 19 amino acids. Germline lookup yields CDR1 KGHDR and CDR2 SFDVKD. Germline trimming cut 4 bases from V and 9 bases from J; bases unmatched to any gene: 14. The CDR3 DNA reads TGTGCCACCAGTGACAATTTAAGGGCCGGGACTAGCGGGGGGGCTGAGCAGTTCTTC. As protein: CATSDNLRAGTSGGAEQFF.

This clonotype has more than one count but fewer than ten. The chain joins TRBV6-2 or TRBV6-3 to TRBJ2-7; 7 bases are a match to TRBD1. Trimming cost V 7 bases and J 2 bases; bases outside gene matches: 11. Germline loops: CDR1 MNHEY, CDR2 SVGEGT. CDR3 length: 15 amino acids. CDR3 in DNA: TGTGCCAGCACCGCGGACAGGCCGGCAGCCTACGAGCAGTACTTC. This codes for CASTADRPAAYEQYF.

This chain uses TRBV5-1 with TRBJ2-5; D perhaps matches TRBD1 (5 bases). V was clipped by 4 bases and J by 7 bases, with 14 bases between them. Germline V gene sequence: CDR1 SGHRS, CDR2 YFSETQ. The CDR3 is 13 amino acids. CDR3 bases: TGCGCCAGCAGCCTCGACGCCCAGGGGACCCAGTACTTC. Amino acid sequence: CASSLDAQGTQYF.

Ten or more counts support this clonotype. This sequence joins TRBV7-3 and TRBJ2-1; D ambiguous. CDR3 size: 16 residues. CDR1 is SGHTA, CDR2 FQGTGA, per germline. V shed 2 bases and J shed 2 bases, with 13 bases lying between them. The CDR3: CASSLEGSRTYNEQFF. The CDR3 DNA is TGTGCCAGCAGCTTAGAAGGTTCAAGGACCTACAATGAGCAGTTCTTC.

The CDR3 spells CASSLPGHDEQFF. The CDR3 nucleotides are TGTGCCAGCAGCTTGCCGGGTCACGATGAGCAGTTCTTC. The chain combines TRBV5-6 with TRBJ2-1; no reliable D call. Between the trimmed V and J ends, which lost 1 base and 8 bases, there was a span of 10 bases. Per the germline V gene, CDR1 is SGHDT and CDR2 is YYEEEE. The CDR3 is made up of 13 amino acids.

The rearrangement joins TRBV6-2 or TRBV6-3 to TRBJ2-1, with D perhaps matching TRBD2 (6 bases). Germline V gives CDR1 MNHEY, CDR2 SVGEGT. The CDR3 runs 15 residues. The V end lost 5 bases, the J end lost 2 bases, and 13 bases lay between the germline ends. CDR3 in amino acids: CASSNMGGAYNEQFF. The CDR3 DNA reads TGTGCCAGCAGTAATATGGGGGGAGCCTACAATGAGCAGTTCTTC.

This clonotype has just a few counts. CDR3 residues: CATSEIGTRDTDTQYF. CDR3 in DNA: TGTGCCACCAGTGAGATCGGGACACGGGACACAGATACGCAGTATTTT. The chain employs TRBV24-1 and TRBJ2-3; D is possibly TRBD1 (6 bases). The germline gives CDR1 KGHDR, CDR2 SFDVKD. V was pared by 4 bases and J by 2 bases, with 15 bases between. The CDR3 consists of 16 residues.